The 30 T cell receptor beta chains presented below share a single source sample, sequenced in a study of T-cell memory formation after mild COVID-19. A single record per CDR3 protein comes from TCRdb applying MiXCR to the 5' RACE reads. The sample gives about 310,000 distinct CDR3 sequences, about 15% of which show up once; about a fifth is in the top ten. Material for sequencing was PBMCs or a T cell subset sorted from them (not recorded which). All receptors come from a man between 18 and 29 years old who had mild COVID-19 (a few samples of this study predate the infection). Cell type and time point are not known.

This clonotype was seen only a few times. V usage is TRBV10-3 and J usage is TRBJ2-5; the D is unclear. V lost 6 bases, J lost 1 base, and 6 bases lay in between. The germline V gene has CDR1 ENHRY and CDR2 SYGVKD. CDR3 size: 12 residues. Here the CDR3 DNA reads TGTGCCATCAGCCCCGGCCAAGAGACCCAGTACTTC. It yields the protein CAISPGQETQYF.

The rearrangement links TRBV27 to TRBJ2-5; D is ambiguous. The length of the CDR3 is 15 residues. Germline values: CDR1 MNHEY, CDR2 SMNVEV (reference sequence). V was pared by 3 bases and J by 2 bases, with 13 bases between. This CDR3 reads CASSFSTGKQETQYF. In nucleotides, the CDR3 is TGTGCCAGCAGTTTTTCCACTGGCAAGCAAGAGACCCAGTACTTC.

This clonotype turned up a few times. The chain uses TRBV4-1 and TRBJ1-2, with unresolved D. The CDR3 length is 13 residues. V lost 5 bases to trimming and J lost 8 bases, with 15 bases between them. Looked up from germline, CDR1 is MGHRA and CDR2 is YSYEKL. In nucleotides, the CDR3 is TGCGCCAGCAGCGGAACAGTGTCTATGGGCTACACCTTC. Amino acids: CASSGTVSMGYTF.

This chain joins TRBV20-1 and TRBJ1-1; no firm D call. The germline gives CDR1 DFQATT, CDR2 SNEGSKA (reference sequence). V was cut by 5 bases and J by 4 bases, with 14 bases left in between. The CDR3 loop spans 13 amino acids. CDR3 loop: CSAAPQRGTEAFF. Here the CDR3 DNA reads TGCAGTGCTGCCCCACAACGGGGCACTGAAGCTTTCTTT.

This clonotype was counted at least ten times. V usage is TRBV4-3 and J usage is TRBJ1-1; no reliable D call. The CDR3 sequence is 16 residues long. Per the germline V gene, CDR1 is LGHNA and CDR2 is YSLEER. Trimming took off 1 base at V and 1 base at J, with 13 bases between the two ends. This chain's CDR3 is CASSQVKSGPNTEAFF. DNA of the CDR3: TGCGCCAGCAGCCAAGTGAAGAGCGGTCCGAACACTGAAGCTTTCTTT.

In this sample, this clonotype turned up a few times. The chain's CDR3 is CASSGQGITYEQYF. The CDR3 coding sequence is TGTGCCAGCAGTGGACAGGGGATTACCTACGAGCAGTACTTC. The genes are TRBV27 and TRBJ2-7; 9 positions match TRBD1. Germline CDR1 MNHEY, CDR2 SMNVEV (reference sequence). J lost 2 bases, V lost 5 bases, and 4 bases had no gene match. This CDR3 has 14 residues.

This clonotype was detected a few times. J is TRBJ2-4 and V is TRBV12-3 or TRBV12-4; D call uncertain. The CDR3 spans 14 residues. Trimming shortened V by 3 bases and J by 0 bases, and 6 bases separated the two germline ends. The DNA of the CDR3 is TGTGCCAGCAGTTTTAACCTAGCCAAAAACATTCAGTACTTC. Amino acids: CASSFNLAKNIQYF.

The table lists this clonotype with a few counts. The V call is TRBV5-6, the J call TRBJ2-1; D may be TRBD2 (6 bases). CDR1 is SGHDT and CDR2 is YYEEEE in the germline V gene. The length of the CDR3 is 15 residues. Trimming removed 0 bases at V and 7 bases at J, with 14 bases between. In DNA form, the CDR3 reads TGTGCCAGCAGCTTGGCCGGGGGACTGGGGAATGAGCAGTTCTTC. Its translation: CASSLAGGLGNEQFF.

In this sample, this clonotype turned up a few times. The chain carries TRBV30 and TRBJ2-7; no definite D call. This CDR3 region has 12 residues. Deletions cut 1 base from V and 5 bases from J, with 9 bases between. The V gene's germline CDR1 is GTSNPN and CDR2 SVGIG (reference sequence). The CDR3 bases are TGTGCCTGGAGTGACCTTCTGGACGAGCAGTACTTC. Translated, it gives CAWSDLLDEQYF. Complete variable domain (other parts from reference TRBV30 and TRBJ2-7): SQTIHQWPATLVQPVGSPLSLECTVEGTSNPNLYWYRQAAGRGLQLLFYSVGIGQISSEVPQNLSASRPQDRQFILSSKKLLLSDSGFYLCAWSDLLDEQYFGPGTRLTVT.

The chain uses TRBV28 and TRBJ1-1; D unclear. Trimming took off 7 bases at V and 1 base at J, with 13 bases between the two ends. There are 14 residues in the CDR3. CDR1 and CDR2 (germline): MDHEN, SYDVKM. The CDR3 protein is CASIYGDKNTEAFF. The CDR3, as DNA: TGTGCCAGCATTTACGGAGACAAGAACACTGAAGCTTTCTTT.

This clonotype was detected a few times. This chain links TRBV14 with TRBJ1-3; possibly TRBD1 for D (5 bases). Germline lookup yields CDR1 SGHDN and CDR2 FVKESK. CDR3 size: 16 residues. V was shortened by 4 bases and J by 4 bases, with 17 bases between the two germline ends. In DNA form, the CDR3 reads TGTGCCAGCAGCCCCTCCCGGGGCTCGGGAGGAAACACCATATATTTT. It encodes CASSPSRGSGGNTIYF.

A few counts support this clonotype. V gene TRBV7-6 combines with J gene TRBJ2-3; 9 bases are shared with TRBD2. V dropped 5 bases and J dropped 4; count of bases not matched to a gene: 7. CDR1 and CDR2 from the germline V gene are SGHVS and FNYEAQ. The CDR3 loop spans 15 amino acids. The CDR3 DNA reads as TGTGCCAGCAGCCCAGCGGGGGGCTTCTCAGATACGCAGTATTTT. Residues: CASSPAGGFSDTQYF.

V is TRBV12-3 or TRBV12-4 and J is TRBJ2-5; a possible D gene is TRBD1 (5 bases). The CDR3 is 16 residues long. V was cut by 5 bases and J by 3 bases, with 19 bases left in between. The chain's CDR3 is CASSPGKATAEETQYF. CDR3 DNA: TGTGCCAGCAGTCCCGGCAAAGCGACAGCTGAAGAGACCCAGTACTTC.

This chain connects TRBV20-1 to TRBJ1-4; D gene ambiguous. This CDR3 spans 13 amino acids. V was trimmed by 6 bases and J by 1 base, leaving 9 bases between them. Germline CDR1 is DFQATT and CDR2 is SNEGSKA (reference sequence). CDR3 residues: CSAPTVTNEKLFF. CDR3 nucleotides: TGCAGTGCCCCTACAGTAACTAATGAAAAACTGTTTTTT.

The chain couples TRBV4-2 to TRBJ2-5; 9 bases agree with TRBD2. V lost 1 base, J lost 5 bases, and 8 bases stayed unmatched. There are 16 residues in the CDR3. The germline CDR1 and CDR2 sequences are LGHNA and YNFKEQ. The CDR3 region has the DNA TGTGCCAGCAGCCAAGGCGGGGGGGCCGGCGCTGAGACCCAGTACTTC. The encoded protein is CASSQGGGAGAETQYF.

Only a few counts were recorded for this clonotype. The gene calls are TRBV7-9 and TRBJ1-1; D is unresolved. This CDR3 comprises 12 residues. Germline V lookup: CDR1 SEHNR, CDR2 FQNEAQ (reference sequence). Trimming removed 5 bases at V and 10 bases at J, with 14 bases between. CDR3 in amino acids: CASSPIQVGAFF. The CDR3 DNA is TGTGCCAGCAGCCCCATTCAAGTTGGAGCTTTCTTT.

This chain links TRBV27 with TRBJ2-3; D perhaps matches TRBD1 (6 bases). The CDR3 length is 13 residues. In germline, CDR1 is MNHEY, CDR2 SMNVEV (reference sequence). V was cut by 6 bases and J by 6 bases, with 13 bases left in between. CDR3 in amino acids: CASRRQEMDTQYF. The CDR3 DNA reads as TGTGCCAGCAGAAGACAGGAGATGGATACGCAGTATTTT.

The V and J genes are TRBV7-2 and TRBJ2-5; TRBD2 is a possible D gene (5 bases). Trimming shortened V by 2 bases and J by 9 bases, and 22 bases separated the two germline ends. Germline V lookup: CDR1 SGHTA, CDR2 FQGNSA. There are 16 residues in the CDR3. The CDR3 nucleotides read TGTGCCAGCAGCTTAAGGCTGGCGGGCGTGGTGGGGTCCCAGTACTTC. This translates into CASSLRLAGVVGSQYF.

The chain joins TRBV6-2 or TRBV6-3 to TRBJ1-5; D gene unclear. Trimming took off 2 bases at V and 4 bases at J, with 30 bases between the two ends. CDR3 length: 21 amino acids. Germline loops: CDR1 MNHEY, CDR2 SVGEGT. The CDR3 sequence is CASSYPHTYGGVWSGNQPQHF. In nucleotides, the CDR3 is TGTGCCAGCAGTTACCCTCATACCTATGGCGGGGTCTGGTCGGGAAATCAGCCCCAGCATTTT.

The gene calls are TRBV7-8 and TRBJ2-7, with unresolved D. Trimming removed 3 bases at V and 5 bases at J, with 20 bases between. This CDR3 is 16 amino acids long. CDR1 is SGHVS and CDR2 is FQNEAQ in the germline V gene. The DNA of the CDR3 is TGTGCCAGCAGCTTGAGTTCAGTGGAAGGTCCTAACGAGCAGTACTTC. This gives the protein CASSLSSVEGPNEQYF.

The V call is TRBV7-2, the J call TRBJ1-5; no clear D. The CDR3 loop spans 13 amino acids. Trimming removed 3 bases at V and 4 bases at J, with 7 bases between. Germline V CDR1 and CDR2: SGHTA, FQGNSA. Here the CDR3 reads CASSFVVNQPQHF. CDR3 DNA: TGTGCCAGCAGCTTTGTAGTGAATCAGCCCCAGCATTTT.

This clonotype was counted a few times. This chain's CDR3 is CASSGQGSGNTIYF. DNA for the CDR3: TGCGCCAGCAGCGGACAGGGGTCTGGAAACACCATATATTTT. The chain carries TRBV4-3 and TRBJ1-3; TRBD1 matches 9 bases. The germline V gene encodes CDR1 LGHNA and CDR2 YSLEER. This CDR3 spans 14 amino acids. Trimming cost V 5 bases and J 1 base; bases outside gene matches: 0.

This clonotype was observed a handful of times. The V gene is TRBV19, the J gene TRBJ1-6; the match to TRBD1 covers 10 bases. V shed 5 bases, J shed 8 bases, and the junction held 6 bases outside the gene matches. Germline CDR1 is LNHDA and CDR2 is SQIVND (reference sequence). The CDR3 is made up of 15 amino acids. The CDR3 loop reads CASSLTGGHYSPLHF. The DNA for the CDR3 is TGTGCCAGTAGTCTGACAGGGGGCCACTATTCACCCCTCCACTTT.

This clonotype was detected many times. The chain links TRBV7-9 to TRBJ2-3, with D possibly being TRBD1 (6 bases). Per germline, CDR1 SEHNR and CDR2 FQNEAQ (reference sequence). The CDR3 totals 15 residues. The germline V and J ends were trimmed by 0 bases and 2 bases, with 9 bases remaining between them. The CDR3 DNA sequence: TGTGCCAGCAGCTTAGCGCAGGGGAACACAGATACGCAGTATTTT. It is translated as CASSLAQGNTDTQYF. The full variable domain, in which reference TRBV7-9 and TRBJ2-3 provide the parts outside the CDR3, is DTGVSQNPRHKITKRGQNVTFRCDPISEHNRLYWYRQTLGQGPEFLTYFQNEAQLEKSRLLSDRFSAERPKGSFSTLEIQRTEQGDSAMYLCASSLAQGNTDTQYFGPGTRLTVL.

The rearrangement joins TRBV7-9 to TRBJ2-3, with D perhaps matching TRBD1 or TRBD2 (5 bases each). The CDR3 spans 14 residues. Per the germline V gene, CDR1 is SEHNR and CDR2 is FQNEAQ (reference sequence). V gave up 4 bases and J gave up 4 bases, with 12 bases separating them. CDR3 nucleotide sequence: TGTGCCAGCAGCTACCGGGGCCTGGCAGATACGCAGTATTTT. Protein product: CASSYRGLADTQYF.

The rearrangement uses TRBV20-1 and TRBJ2-6, with 9 bases matching TRBD1. The CDR3 has 17 residues. In germline, CDR1 is DFQATT, CDR2 SNEGSKA (reference sequence). V gave up 5 bases and J gave up 2 bases; unmatched junction bases: 10. Here the CDR3 reads CSALSWTGDTGANVLTF. For the CDR3, the DNA is TGCAGTGCTCTCTCCTGGACAGGGGACACTGGGGCCAACGTCCTGACTTTC.

This chain uses TRBV20-1 with TRBJ1-5; D ambiguous. This CDR3 region has 13 residues. Germline loops: CDR1 DFQATT, CDR2 SNEGSKA (reference sequence). V gave up 5 bases and J gave up 5 bases, with 13 bases separating them. The CDR3 loop is CSAPVGEHQPQHF. The CDR3 nucleotides are TGCAGTGCTCCGGTTGGGGAACATCAGCCCCAGCATTTT.

In its sample, this clonotype was seen a few times. The CDR3 bases are TGTGCCAGCAGTTCCCTCTCCGGGACTAGCGGGGGATCGTGGGAGACCCAGTACTTC. This codes for CASSSLSGTSGGSWETQYF. The chain couples TRBV12-3 or TRBV12-4 to TRBJ2-5; TRBD2 matches 14 bases. Trimming cost V 4 bases and J 5 bases; bases outside gene matches: 15. CDR3 length: 19 residues.

This clonotype was detected many times. The chain uses TRBV6-1 and TRBJ1-5, with D perhaps TRBD1 (5 bases). This CDR3 has 14 residues. Germline V gene data show CDR1 as MNHNS and CDR2 as SASEGT. The V end was cut by 4 bases, the J end by 4 bases, with 11 bases between. The CDR3 region has the DNA TGTGCCAGCAGTGGGGGGTTCTCTAATCAGCCCCAGCATTTT. It is translated as CASSGGFSNQPQHF.

This clonotype has only a few counts. This rearrangement joins TRBV20-1 to TRBJ2-3, with D maybe TRBD1 (5 bases). This CDR3 contains 15 residues. The germline V and J ends were trimmed by 0 bases and 6 bases, with 16 bases remaining between them. The germline V gene has CDR1 DFQATT and CDR2 SNEGSKA (reference sequence). CDR3 in amino acids: CSARDGAGGADTQYF. The DNA for the CDR3 is TGCAGTGCTAGAGATGGAGCAGGTGGGGCGGATACGCAGTATTTT.